Here is one T cell receptor (beta chain) with its context. This clone was seen a single time. Its binding antigen is unknown. Base-call qualities are not available, and no considerably larger clone is one nucleotide away. These data come from a study of blood T cell repertoires in COVID-19 (dated by TCRdb to 2020 to 2022). Background for the entire study: Samples from collaborators originated in the United States, Italy and Spain and spanned both the acute and convalescent phases of COVID-19. The material from the prospective study consisted of cDNA or gDNA derived from T cells, B-cell-depleted T cells, or PBMCs. Deeply sampled blood TCRbeta repertoires from subjects exposed to, actively infected with, or recovered from COVID-19 were included in the dataset. The repertoires were released in a freely available public database meant as a resource for research on the immune response to SARS-CoV-2. The samples were drawn from the first 160 participants of the ongoing ImmuneRACE study and from 1,254 subjects provided by 6 global collaborators. Nearly every sample came with metadata listing a de-identified subject ID, COVID-19 status, age in years and sex. Where HLA class I and class II types were available, the types were taken from metadata supplied by the sample provider, not from assay-based typing. Broad study findings and their caveats: Clinical and demographic metadata were provided uncurated, with the amount varying by source and participant.

Counted from cysteine to phenylalanine, this CDR3 has 15 amino acids. Solely the CDR3 DNA is kept, with 45 bases framed from the first base. The junction shows trimming of 6 bases on V and 4 bases on J, and the gene matches do not reach 11 bases of it. In the germline V gene, CDR1 corresponds to SQVTM and CDR2 to ANQGSEA. TCRbeta CDR3 regions were amplified from genomic DNA by means of the immunoSEQ Assay, a bias-controlled multiplex PCR. In the paper's pipeline: The number of nucleated cells in each sample was estimated by amplification of reference gene primers within the assay. To quantify the absolute abundance of each unique TCRbeta CDR3 rearrangement, sequence reads were collapsed and filtered. For each sample, productive Simpson clonality was calculated as the square root of Simpson's diversity index across productive rearrangements. Drawn from immuneACCESS, this table holds only the in-frame rearrangements with V and J called that TCRdb kept. Clones are partly lost; checked studies trace under half to an unresolved V gene and leave the rest unexplained. V and J calls and clone size follow that table, whereas D and trimming were derived from the DNA. The sample table contains hundreds of thousands of clones; only one count was recorded for approximately 84% of them. Over 1.5% of the sample comes from the top ten.

Participants in the prospective study were aged roughly 18 to 95 years, lived in some 24 United States geographic areas, and enrolled through a virtual design. In the prospective study, participants were assigned to cohorts based on the clinical history participants reported in a screening survey and a study questionnaire. ImmuneRACE Cohort 3 recovered participants were defined by two consecutive negative NP/OP PCR tests, healthcare professional clearance, or symptom resolution. In the prospective study, mobile phlebotomists collected whole blood, serum and a nasopharyngeal or oropharyngeal swab from each participant. Participants in the prospective study had the option to provide additional blood draws and questionnaires over an approximately 2-month period. Prospective study blood samples were shipped either frozen or at room temperature before DNA extraction.

The sequenced sample was PBMCs or T cells enriched from blood (not recorded which). The TCR comes from a man aged 35-49 years who had recovered from COVID-19. The rearranged segments are TRBV29-1 and TRBJ2-1, with 8 bases in between that match TRBD1. This receptor carries the CDR3 CSVGGGQELYNEQFF. The sequenced DNA is TGCAGCGTCGGAGGGGGACAGGAATTATACAATGAGCAGTTCTTC.